The clone carrying this TCR beta chain was seen repeatedly, ten times or more. These data are taken from a study of metastatic and nonmetastatic thyroid tumors. Germline lookup yields CDR1 MDHEN and CDR2 SYDVKM. The CDR3 is 18 residues long. V lost 1 base and J lost 0; bases outside the gene matches: 8. Prior to thyroid surgery, none of the patients had received any treatment. How the authors handled the data: The authors used CDR3 differences across clinicopathological groups to build a distant-metastasis classifier for papillary thyroid cancer. TCRdb re-called clones from the PCR reads using MiXCR. Clone size and V and J calls follow TCRdb, not the original study. The sample comprises over 20,000 clones, more than 20% of which are singletons, and approximately 12% rests with the top ten.

The J gene is TRBJ1-5, the V gene TRBV28; TRBD1 agrees at 8 bases. The source of this sequence is a male donor with papillary thyroid cancer or a benign thyroid nodule (not recorded which). Some clones in this sample may be carry-over from other donors' samples. Sequenced material: tumor tissue. CDR3 amino acids: CASSLFRGTGYSNQPQHF. The CDR3 bases are TGTGCCAGCAGTTTATTCCGAGGGACAGGTTATAGCAATCAGCCCCAGCATTTT.